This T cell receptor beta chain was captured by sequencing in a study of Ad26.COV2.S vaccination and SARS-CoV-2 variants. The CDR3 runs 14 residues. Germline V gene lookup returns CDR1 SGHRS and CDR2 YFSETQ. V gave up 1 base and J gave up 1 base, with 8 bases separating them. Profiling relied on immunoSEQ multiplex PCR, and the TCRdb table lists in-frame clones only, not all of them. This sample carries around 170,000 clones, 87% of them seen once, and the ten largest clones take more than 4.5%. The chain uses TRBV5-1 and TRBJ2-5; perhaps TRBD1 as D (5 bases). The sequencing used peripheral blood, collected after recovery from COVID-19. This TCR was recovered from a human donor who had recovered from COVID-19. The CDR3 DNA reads TGCGCCAGCAGCTTGTTCCAGGGCCAAGAGACCCAGTACTTC. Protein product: CASSLFQGQETQYF.